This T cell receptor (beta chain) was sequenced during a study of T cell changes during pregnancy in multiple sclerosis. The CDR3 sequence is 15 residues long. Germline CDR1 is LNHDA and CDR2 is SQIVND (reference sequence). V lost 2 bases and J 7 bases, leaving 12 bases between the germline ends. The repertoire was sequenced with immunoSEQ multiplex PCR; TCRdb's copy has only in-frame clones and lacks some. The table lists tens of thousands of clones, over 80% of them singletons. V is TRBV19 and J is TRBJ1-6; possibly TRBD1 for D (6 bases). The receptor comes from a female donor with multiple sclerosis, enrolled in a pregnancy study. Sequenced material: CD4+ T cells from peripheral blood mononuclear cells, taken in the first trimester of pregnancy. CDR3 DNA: TGTGCCAGTAGTATAACAGGGCCAAACAATTCACCCCTCCACTTT. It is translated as CASSITGPNNSPLHF.